What follows is one TCR beta chain and its context. Its antigen target is currently unknown. There are no base qualities to consult, and no much larger clone falls within one base. Libraries were constructed by the immunoSEQ multiplex PCR assay. The multiplex PCR relied on a mix of 60 forward primers for TCR Vbeta segments and 13 reverse primers for TCR Jbeta segments. The CDR3 region of rearranged TCR beta genes was amplified from genomic DNA with a multiplex PCR assay. On the Illumina HiSeq System, the amplified TCR beta libraries were sequenced as 87-base-pair reads. The paper's processing steps were these. A later analysis tallied around 82 million unique TCR beta chains across the approximately 670 repertoires, and approximately 12 million of those chains were shared by two or more donors. To remove PCR and sequencing errors, raw reads were error-corrected and collapsed into unique sequences using a nearest-neighbor algorithm that merged closely related sequences. Alignment of CDR3 sequences to IMGT reference sequences was used to assign V, D and J gene segments. For a sequence to be retained, a match of at least six nucleotides was required to both a V gene segment and a J gene segment. Rearrangements were classified as productive when the CDR3 lacked stop codons and remained in frame with V and J, and all other rearrangements were classified as non-productive. CDR3 was defined according to IMGT convention as the region running from the second conserved V-encoded cysteine to the conserved J-encoded phenylalanine. In an earlier analysis of more than 550 of the donors, sequences lacking an unambiguous match to a single V gene segment were excluded. In an earlier analysis of several hundred of the donors, V segments were called functional above 56.7% productive rearrangements and were called segregating when the between-donor standard deviation exceeded 5%. A statistical classification framework was built to diagnose cytomegalovirus status from the catalog of TCR beta chain sequences. In a later analysis, TCR nucleotide sequences were compared against IMGT/GENE-DB human TR gene sequences so that V and J genes could be assigned. Using the TCRdist pipeline, a later analysis assigned CDR3 sequences along with most-parsimonious VDJ recombination scenarios. A later analysis defined each TCR beta chain by its CDR3 amino acid sequence plus V-gene family, and excluded reads lacking a unique V-gene family. To address suspected cross-contamination and a sequencing artifact, a later analysis removed 550 to 750 highly shared, low-generation-probability nucleotide sequences. For each public chain, a later analysis derived a clonal expansion index from normalized ranks of inferred template counts within each repertoire. In a later analysis, generation probabilities were computed using a VDJ recombination model fitted to out-of-frame rearrangements, and the results were checked against IGoR. In a later analysis, hypergeometric tests were used to score TCR-TCR, TCR-HLA and TCR-CMV co-occurrence, with a repertoire-size bias correction applied to TCR pairs. False discovery rates were estimated in a later analysis by permuting HLA or CMV assignments 20 times. A later analysis grouped co-occurring TCRs with DBSCAN, adding TCRdist sequence similarity when clustering within HLA-allele-positive subsets. For co-occurrence clustering, repertoires with fewer than 30,000 or more than 120,000 public chains were excluded, along with 5 or 6 repertoires with anomalous nucleotide sharing. TCRdb took this table from immuneACCESS and kept in-frame rearrangements with V and J called. Such tables lack part of the clones; where checked against another copy, unresolved V genes explain under half of the gap, and the rest is unexplained. That table gives V, J and clone size, and the DNA gave D and trimming. This sample holds more than 100,000 clones; roughly 71% were observed only once. Clones ranked in the top ten supply approximately 5.4% of the sample.

The CDR3 measures 12 amino acids from cysteine to phenylalanine. Of the read, only the CDR3 DNA is kept; its 36 bases are in frame from base 1. The germline V end is reduced by 6 bases and the J end by 7 bases; junction bases left unmatched: 4. From the germline V gene (reference sequence), CDR1 is LNHDA and CDR2 is SQIVND. The cohort was made up of 650 to 700 healthy bone marrow donors. All cohort members were sampled while nominally healthy, although unrecorded immune exposures were likely present. The donor tested CMV seropositive, placing the donor among the 289 seropositive members of the cohort. Every donor gave a peripheral blood sample, and the peripheral blood mononuclear cells from that sample were used for TCR beta sequencing. Genomic DNA extraction from the blood cell samples was performed with the Qiagen DNeasy Blood Extraction Kit. This entry comes from a study of cytomegalovirus exposure and HLA in healthy donors (dated by TCRdb to between 2016 and 2019). Describing the broader study: An earlier analysis of about 560 of the donors reported approximately 280 Gb of sequence data and about 120 million unique TCR beta sequences obtained from some 200 million T cells. About 330 gigabases of sequencing data and around 90 million unique TCR sequences made up an early release that covered over 550 HLA-typed donors. Of the roughly 400 genotyped donors, roughly 80% were placed in the genetic ancestry cluster associated with self-reported Caucasian donors. The aim of the study was to test whether cataloging public T cell receptors could identify signatures of past pathogen exposure. The study profiled the T cell repertoires of hundreds of subjects by immunosequencing and related them to cytomegalovirus serostatus. Besides the first cohort of approximately 670 subjects, a separate validation cohort made up of 120 different subjects was used. High-throughput TCR immunosequencing, statistical association of individual TCRs with disease status, and machine learning were combined to predict cytomegalovirus infection status. A later analysis re-examined previously published TCR beta repertoires from over 500 donors and added high-resolution HLA genotyping to investigate patterns of TCR occurrence. In the later analysis, no new phenotypic data were used to find candidate immune exposures; instead, reliance was placed on TCR beta sequences and their occurrence across donors. To decide whether each TCR beta V gene segment behaved as functional or pseudogenic, an earlier analysis of over 500 of the donors relied on high-throughput TCR beta sequencing. Donor age, sex, ethnicity and CMV serostatus were compiled alongside the repertoire data. A later genetic analysis used genome-wide SNP genotypes for about 60% of the roughly 670 donors, treating that subset as a discovery cohort. Every discovery cohort repertoire had been produced on one sequencing platform. HLA typing covered class I and class II loci at four-digit resolution. Typing coverage varied by locus: roughly 629-630 donors for A, B, C, DRB1 and DQB1; roughly 500 for DQA1; nearly 610 for DPA1; about 450 for DPB1. Because of strong linkage in the cohort, roughly 5 DR-DQ haplotypes were treated as single units for association and clustering. Among 398 genotyped donors of the cohort, an average of about 240,000 unique TCR beta nucleotide sequences were sequenced per donor, roughly a sixth of them non-productive. General findings and caveats noted by the study authors: A later analysis found that TCR association rates varied across HLA loci, with DRB1 alleles showing the most associated TCRs and HLA-C alleles the fewest. While some public TCRs were present in many individuals, most TCR sequences turned up only very rarely across donors. The classifier was reported to diagnose cytomegalovirus status with high specificity and sensitivity in both the original and validation cohorts. CMV serostatus was the only immune exposure information available for the cohort. A further reported finding was that TCR beta sequences accurately predicted the HLA-A and HLA-B alleles for most subjects in the first cohort. Because HLA typing was missing for some donors at each locus, association tests included only the typed subset. In a later genetic analysis, fewer N-insertions in productive TCRs were reported among donors in an Asian-associated ancestry cluster than the approximately 710-donor mean. Broadly in line with IMGT annotations, most TCR beta V segments showed up in productive rearrangements about 90% or about 30% of the time in an earlier analysis of a few hundred of the donors. Some IMGT-functional V segments, including TRBV6-2 and TRBV6-3, could not be distinguished by the 87-base-pair reads and were therefore excluded. A later analysis associated about 17,000 TCR beta sequences with specific HLA alleles at a false discovery rate of 0.05. In vitro tests confirmed that a few of the cytomegalovirus-associated TCR beta chains recognize cytomegalovirus antigens. Linkage disequilibrium might explain the correlated functional status among segregating V segments, but an unknown experimental factor could not be ruled out. The presence/absence analyses assumed that sequencing depth was roughly uniform across donors, and that assumption may not be true. Because counts were too low, fewer than 20 rarely observed V segments, including chromosome 9 orphons, were excluded from the earlier analysis of several hundred of the donors. An association between a missense DCLRE1C variant and V-gene and J-gene trimming of TCR beta chains was found in a later genetic analysis and replicated in an independent cohort. Assigning TCR associations to individual alleles was difficult when HLA alleles, especially DR and DQ, strongly co-occurred. A later analysis reported that several top co-occurrence clusters appeared linked to parvovirus B19, influenza, CMV and Epstein-Barr virus. A cluster of highly shared sequence variants was judged likely to be a technical artifact of the sequencing pipeline. According to the authors, the approach could potentially be generalized to other disease states and immunological phenotypes. In a later analysis, HLA-associated TCR beta chains showed more clonal expansion and lower generation probabilities than non-associated chains that were equally common. In this cohort, only TCR beta chains were sequenced, and detectable features were limited by the absence of alpha or paired-chain data. According to a later analysis, most CMV-associated TCR beta chains appeared to be HLA-restricted, and the HLA associations seemed to be driven largely by CMV exposure. A total of 150 to 200 TCR beta chains were listed by the study as associated with cytomegalovirus.

The sequence was obtained from a woman between 50 and 59 years old in good health and CMV-seropositive. The V and J genes are TRBV19 and TRBJ1-2, with TRBD1 matching 8 junction bases. The sequencing sample was made of PBMCs. This receptor has the CDR3 CASSTGGLGYTF. The nucleotide sequence reads as follows: TGTGCCAGTAGCACAGGGGGGCTTGGCTACACCTTC.